This is a list of T cell receptor beta chains from one sample in a study of T cell responses to AZD1222 COVID-19 vaccine. The repertoire was sequenced with immunoSEQ multiplex PCR; TCRdb's copy has only in-frame clones and lacks some. The data show 150,000 to 200,000 clones, with over 90% seen just once and approximately 1.9% held by the top ten. This material consisted of peripheral blood, taken 28 days after the second AZD1222 dose. These receptors were taken from an adult who received the AZD1222 COVID-19 vaccine. The CDR3 runs from the conserved cysteine through the conserved F or W. A D gene is named only where the DNA matches it firmly. Clone sizes are given selectively: once, few, many, or a class where the clone is expanded.

>NA|TRBD1|TRBV28|TRBJ1-4
CASRRQGAEVEKLFF
TGTGCCAGCAGAAGACAGGGGGCGGAAGTTGAAAAACTGTTTTTT
>NA|TRBD2|TRBV6-2/TRBV6-3|TRBJ2-1
CASSSPRLAGGVEQFF
TGTGCCAGCAGTTCCCCCAGACTAGCGGGAGGAGTTGAGCAGTTCTTC
>once|NA|TRBV28|TRBJ1-3
CASRGLGAGNTIYF
TGTGCCAGCAGGGGGTTAGGAGCTGGAAACACCATATATTTT
>NA|NA|TRBV6-5|TRBJ2-6
CAVELSGANVLTF
TGTGCCGTGGAGCTCTCTGGGGCCAACGTCCTGACTTTC
>NA|NA|TRBV6-5|TRBJ1-1
CASDGAIPYTEAFF
TGTGCCAGCGACGGGGCCATACCGTACACTGAAGCTTTCTTT
>NA|NA|TRBV7-9|TRBJ2-7
CASSLVGYEQYF
TGTGCCAGCAGCTTAGTCGGATACGAGCAGTACTTC
>NA|NA|TRBV27|TRBJ1-2
CASTSNREDYGYTF
TGTGCCAGCACCTCTAACAGGGAGGACTATGGCTACACCTTC
>NA|NA|TRBV7-9|TRBJ1-4
CASARTNEKLFF
TGTGCCAGCGCGCGCACCAATGAAAAACTGTTTTTT
>NA|TRBD1|TRBV7-6|TRBJ1-5
CASSLVNCGTGFQPQHF
TGTGCCAGCAGCTTAGTTAATTGCGGGACAGGGTTTCAGCCCCAGCATTTT
>NA|NA|TRBV12-5|TRBJ2-1
CASGLSGVNEQFF
TGTGCTAGTGGTTTGTCTGGGGTGAATGAGCAGTTCTTC
>NA|TRBD1|TRBV5-1|TRBJ1-6
CASSEGQANSPLHF
TGCGCCAGCAGCGAAGGACAGGCCAATTCACCCCTCCACTTT
>NA|NA|TRBV3-1/TRBV3-2|TRBJ1-2
CASSQVSGPYGYTF
TGTGCCAGCAGCCAAGTGTCGGGGCCCTATGGCTACACCTTC
>NA|NA|TRBV18|TRBJ2-5
CASSPDRIETQYF
TGTGCCAGCTCACCAGACCGGATAGAGACCCAGTACTTC
>once|NA|TRBV6-2/TRBV6-3|TRBJ2-5
CASIPGGLGETQYF
TGTGCCAGCATCCCTGGGGGCCTGGGAGAGACCCAGTACTTC
>NA|NA|TRBV28|TRBJ1-5
CASSLRDRINQPQHF
TGTGCCAGCAGTTTACGTGACAGGATCAATCAGCCCCAGCATTTT
>NA|TRBD2|TRBV7-9|TRBJ2-1
CASSLARESGARDEQFF
TGTGCCAGCAGCTTAGCGCGGGAAAGCGGGGCGCGCGATGAGCAGTTCTTC
>NA|NA|TRBV6-5|TRBJ1-2
CASSHNRGDYGYTF
TGTGCCAGCAGTCATAACCGGGGGGACTATGGCTACACCTTC
>NA|TRBD2|TRBV2|TRBJ2-5
CASSLLALQETQYF
TGTGCCAGCAGCCTACTAGCGCTACAAGAGACCCAGTACTTC
>NA|TRBD2|TRBV30|TRBJ2-1
CAWGLAGDEQFF
TGTGCCTGGGGACTAGCGGGCGATGAGCAGTTCTTC
>NA|NA|TRBV18|TRBJ1-1
CASLRRNTEAFF
TGTGCCAGCTTAAGAAGGAACACTGAAGCTTTCTTT
>NA|NA|TRBV10-3|TRBJ2-3
CAISESLVLTDTQYF
TGTGCCATCAGTGAGTCGTTAGTCCTCACAGATACGCAGTATTTT
>NA|NA|TRBV18|TRBJ1-1
CASSPGGWDTEAFF
TGTGCCAGCTCACCTGGGGGCTGGGACACTGAAGCTTTCTTT
>few|TRBD1|TRBV6-5|TRBJ2-2
CASRTGVHGELFF
TGTGCCAGCAGGACAGGGGTCCACGGGGAGCTGTTTTTT
>NA|TRBD1|TRBV7-8|TRBJ2-5
CASSVGGMETQYF
TGTGCCAGCAGCGTAGGGGGCATGGAGACCCAGTACTTC
>NA|NA|TRBV5-1|TRBJ2-7
CASSLGALGARLTYEQYF
TGCGCCAGCAGCTTGGGAGCTTTGGGGGCGAGATTGACCTACGAGCAGTACTTC
>NA|TRBD1|TRBV7-3|TRBJ1-2
CASSSGQGLGYTF
TGTGCCAGCAGCTCGGGACAGGGGCTTGGCTACACCTTC
>NA|TRBD2|TRBV5-8|TRBJ2-1
CASSLGLAGWFF
TGTGCCAGCAGCCTCGGACTAGCGGGGTGGTTCTTC
>NA|NA|TRBV27|TRBJ1-1
CASSLSARLNTEAFF
TGTGCCAGCAGTTTATCAGCCAGGCTGAACACTGAAGCTTTCTTT
>NA|NA|TRBV4-1|TRBJ1-1
CATSNGAMNTEAFF
TGCGCCACCTCAAACGGGGCCATGAACACTGAAGCTTTCTTT
>NA|TRBD2|TRBV10-3|TRBJ2-2
CAIKVSGAFTGELFF
TGTGCCATCAAAGTTAGCGGGGCGTTCACCGGGGAGCTGTTTTTT
>NA|TRBD2|TRBV9|TRBJ2-1
CASSAGLADEQFF
TGTGCCAGCAGCGCAGGACTAGCCGATGAGCAGTTCTTC
>NA|NA|TRBV19|TRBJ2-1
CASSIEQNEQFF
TGTGCCAGTAGTATAGAACAAAATGAGCAGTTCTTC
>NA|NA|TRBV27|TRBJ2-2
CASSLTNTGELFF
TGTGCCAGCAGTTTGACGAACACCGGGGAGCTGTTTTTT
>NA|TRBD2|TRBV28|TRBJ2-7
CASSWAGGLSEQYF
TGTGCCAGCTCTTGGGCGGGGGGATTGAGCGAGCAGTACTTC
>NA|NA|TRBV18|TRBJ2-1
CASSPPVGDNEQFF
TGTGCCAGCTCACCACCGGTCGGGGACAATGAGCAGTTCTTC
>NA|TRBD2|TRBV5-4|TRBJ2-5
CASSLREAGVKETQYF
TGTGCCAGCAGCTTGCGGGAGGCGGGGGTCAAAGAGACCCAGTACTTC
>NA|NA|TRBV28|TRBJ1-5
CASSDGNQPQHF
TGTGCCAGCAGTGACGGCAATCAGCCCCAGCATTTT
>NA|NA|TRBV5-5|TRBJ2-5
CASSLGGRHQETQYF
TGTGCCAGCAGCTTGGGAGGTCGGCACCAAGAGACCCAGTACTTC
>once|TRBD2|TRBV7-9|TRBJ2-1
CASSRTSGGFEQFF
TGTGCCAGCAGCCGGACTAGCGGGGGGTTTGAGCAGTTCTTC
>NA|NA|TRBV12-3/TRBV12-4|TRBJ2-5
CASSFRGLETQYF
TGTGCCAGCAGTTTTAGGGGTTTGGAGACCCAGTACTTC
>NA|NA|TRBV12-3/TRBV12-4|TRBJ1-1
CASSSDRPEAFF
TGTGCCAGCAGTTCAGACAGGCCCGAAGCTTTCTTT
>NA|NA|TRBV5-6|TRBJ1-4
CASRTTLNEKLFF
TGTGCCTCGCGGACTACCCTTAATGAAAAACTGTTTTTT
>NA|NA|TRBV3-1/TRBV3-2|TRBJ2-2
CASSQGGRTSGELFF
TGTGCCAGCAGCCAGGGGGGACGGACGTCCGGGGAGCTGTTTTTT
>NA|NA|TRBV29-1|TRBJ1-2
CSVEGVHYGYTF
TGCAGCGTTGAAGGGGTCCACTATGGCTACACCTTC
>NA|TRBD1|TRBV5-1|TRBJ2-1
CASSLGQGGEQFF
TGCGCCAGCAGCTTGGGACAGGGTGGTGAGCAGTTCTTC
>NA|NA|TRBV7-9|TRBJ2-7
CASSWGQRKNEQYF
TGTGCCAGCAGCTGGGGTCAGCGTAAGAACGAGCAGTACTTC
>NA|NA|TRBV5-1|TRBJ1-1
CASSLADLNTEAFF
TGCGCCAGCAGCTTGGCGGATTTGAACACTGAAGCTTTCTTT
>NA|NA|TRBV7-9|TRBJ1-2
CASSSQQSLGAYGYTF
TGTGCCAGCAGCTCGCAACAGTCCCTAGGGGCCTATGGCTACACCTTC
>NA|TRBD1|TRBV7-6|TRBJ2-5
CASSPGTGGAGETQYF
TGTGCCAGCAGCCCCGGGACAGGGGGCGCCGGGGAGACCCAGTACTTC
>NA|NA|TRBV5-8|TRBJ2-5
CASSATGQIQETQYF
TGTGCCAGCAGCGCTACCGGACAGATCCAAGAGACCCAGTACTTC
>NA|NA|TRBV7-9|TRBJ2-7
CASSAPSFPRQYF
TGTGCCAGCAGCGCCCCTAGTTTCCCTAGGCAGTACTTC
>NA|NA|TRBV6-4|TRBJ2-2
CASRRQTTTGELFF
TGTGCCAGCAGAAGACAGACTACCACCGGGGAGCTGTTTTTT
>NA|TRBD1|TRBV7-9|TRBJ2-5
CASSQRTGPETQYF
TGTGCCAGCAGCCAGAGGACAGGGCCAGAGACCCAGTACTTC
>NA|TRBD2|TRBV30|TRBJ2-5
CAWSLLAGGPGETQYF
TGTGCCTGGAGTCTTCTAGCGGGAGGCCCCGGGGAGACCCAGTACTTC
>few|NA|TRBV7-9|TRBJ2-2
CASSNPRGATGELFF
TGTGCCAGCAGCAACCCTCGGGGGGCCACCGGGGAGCTGTTTTTT
>NA|NA|TRBV19|TRBJ2-5
CASSMDPDSQETQYF
TGTGCCAGTAGTATGGACCCGGACAGCCAAGAGACCCAGTACTTC
>NA|NA|TRBV18|TRBJ1-1
CASSPMGSDSNTEAFF
TGTGCCAGCTCACCAATGGGTTCCGATTCGAACACTGAAGCTTTCTTT